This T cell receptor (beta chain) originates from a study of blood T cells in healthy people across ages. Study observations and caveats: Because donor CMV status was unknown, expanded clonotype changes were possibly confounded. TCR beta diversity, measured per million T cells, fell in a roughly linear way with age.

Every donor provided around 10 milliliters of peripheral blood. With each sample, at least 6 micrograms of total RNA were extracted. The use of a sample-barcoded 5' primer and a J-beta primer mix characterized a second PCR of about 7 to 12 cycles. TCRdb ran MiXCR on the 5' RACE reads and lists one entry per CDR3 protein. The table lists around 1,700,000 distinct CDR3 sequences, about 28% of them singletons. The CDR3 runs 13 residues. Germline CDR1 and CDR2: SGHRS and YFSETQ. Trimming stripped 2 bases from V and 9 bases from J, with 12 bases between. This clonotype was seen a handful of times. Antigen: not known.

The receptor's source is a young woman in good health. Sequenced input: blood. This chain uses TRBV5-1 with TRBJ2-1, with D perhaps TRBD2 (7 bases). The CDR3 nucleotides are TGCGCCAGCAGCTTTGGGGGGGCGAGTGAGCAGTTCTTC. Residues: CASSFGGASEQFF.